What follows describes a single T cell receptor beta chain. Antigen: not known. The time point: week 11, during vaccination. A single vaccine dose contained 300 ug of mutant IDH1 20-mer peptide, and topical imiquimod was used with it. Data came from immunoSEQ multiplex PCR; TCRdb stores just in-frame clones and leaves some out. Of 25,000 to 35,000 clones listed, about 90% are singletons. This CDR3 is built from 15 residues. V was trimmed by 4 bases and J by 4 bases, leaving 16 bases between them. In germline, CDR1 is MNHNS, CDR2 SASEGT. This sample was taken from a study of a mutant IDH1 vaccine in newly diagnosed glioma.

The rearrangement uses TRBV6-1 and TRBJ1-2; weak D call: TRBD1 (5 bases). This specimen consisted of PBMCs, obtained from a glioma patient whose treatment included an IDH1 peptide vaccine. The TCR originated in a man younger than 35 with glioma. DNA of the CDR3: TGTGCCAGCAGTGCTACCACCGGGACTCTCTATGGCTACACCTTC. It is translated as CASSATTGTLYGYTF.